This T cell receptor (beta chain) was identified during a study of blood T cell repertoires in COVID-19. Study-wide background: The samples span acute and convalescent COVID-19 from the United States, Italy and Spain. T cells, B-cell-depleted T cells, or PBMCs supplied cDNA or gDNA.

The CDR3 has 17 amino acids. Trimming removed 6 bases from V and 0 bases from J; junction bases left unmatched: 10. Germline V lookup: CDR1 MDHEN, CDR2 SYDVKM. Under the authors' procedure: For nucleated cells, counts were estimated from reference gene primer amplification. Profiling relied on immunoSEQ multiplex PCR, and the TCRdb table lists in-frame clones only, not all of them. V and J calls and clone size are those listed in that table; D and trimming were worked out from the DNA. The repertoire holds about 220,000 clones, with 84% as singletons. Sequenced sample: peripheral blood. The TCR comes from a man in his fifties or sixties with active or convalescent COVID-19. The rearrangement links TRBV28 to TRBJ2-1, with 8 bases matching TRBD1. The CDR3 nucleotides read TGTGCCAGCAGCCGACCGACAGGGGCTTTCTCCTACAATGAGCAGTTCTTC. This encodes CASSRPTGAFSYNEQFF. Based on the CDR3 plus reference TRBV28 and TRBJ2-1, the full variable domain is DVKVTQSSRYLVKRTGEKVFLECVQDMDHENMFWYRQDPGLGLRLIYFSYDVKMKEKGDIPEGYSVSREKKERFSLILESASTNQTSMYLCASSRPTGAFSYNEQFFGPGTRLTVL.